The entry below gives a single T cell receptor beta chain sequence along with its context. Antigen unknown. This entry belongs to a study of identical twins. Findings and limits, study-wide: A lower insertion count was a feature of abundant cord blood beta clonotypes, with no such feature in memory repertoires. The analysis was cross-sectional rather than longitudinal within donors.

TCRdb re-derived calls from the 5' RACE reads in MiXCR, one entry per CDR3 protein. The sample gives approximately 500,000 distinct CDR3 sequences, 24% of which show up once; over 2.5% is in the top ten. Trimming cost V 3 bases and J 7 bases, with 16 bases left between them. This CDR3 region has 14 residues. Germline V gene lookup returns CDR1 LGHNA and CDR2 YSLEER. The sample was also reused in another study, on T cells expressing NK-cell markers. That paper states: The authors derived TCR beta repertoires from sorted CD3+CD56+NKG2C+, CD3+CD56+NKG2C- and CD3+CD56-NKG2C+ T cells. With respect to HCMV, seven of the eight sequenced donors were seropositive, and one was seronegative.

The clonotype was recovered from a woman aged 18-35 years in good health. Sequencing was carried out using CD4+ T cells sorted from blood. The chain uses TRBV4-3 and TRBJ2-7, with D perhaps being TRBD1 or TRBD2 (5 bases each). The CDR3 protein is CASSHRAEEGEQYF. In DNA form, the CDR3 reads TGCGCCAGCAGCCACCGGGCCGAAGAGGGGGAGCAGTACTTC.